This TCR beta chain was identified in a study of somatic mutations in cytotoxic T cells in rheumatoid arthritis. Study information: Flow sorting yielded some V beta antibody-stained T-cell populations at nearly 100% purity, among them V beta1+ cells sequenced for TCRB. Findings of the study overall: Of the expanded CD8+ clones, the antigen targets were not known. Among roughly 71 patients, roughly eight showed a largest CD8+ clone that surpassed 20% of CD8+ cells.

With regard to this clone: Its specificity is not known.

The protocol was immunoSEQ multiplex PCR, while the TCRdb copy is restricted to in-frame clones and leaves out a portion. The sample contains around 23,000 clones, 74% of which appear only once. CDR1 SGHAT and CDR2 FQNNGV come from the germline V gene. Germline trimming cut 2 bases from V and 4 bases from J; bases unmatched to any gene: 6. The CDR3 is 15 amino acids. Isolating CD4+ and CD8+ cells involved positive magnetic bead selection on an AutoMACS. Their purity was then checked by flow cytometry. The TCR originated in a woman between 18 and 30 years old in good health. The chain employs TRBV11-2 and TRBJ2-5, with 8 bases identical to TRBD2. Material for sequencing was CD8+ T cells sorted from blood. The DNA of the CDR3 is TGTGCCAGCAGCTTAACTAGCGGTAATTTAGAGACCCAGTACTTC. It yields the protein CASSLTSGNLETQYF.